A selection of T cell receptor beta chains follows, all from one sample in a study of shared clonotypes between healthy human individuals. Measured with immunoSEQ multiplex PCR; TCRdb has only the in-frame clones, and not every one. This sample has 2,100,000 or so clones, with approximately 96% found just once. The sequenced sample consisted of naive CD4+ T cells sorted from blood. The receptors here all came from a man aged 18 to 29 in good health. The CDR3 runs from the conserved cysteine through the conserved F or W. Fields, in order: J gene, clone size, V gene, D gene, CDR3 DNA, CDR3 protein. The D gene is left open where the match is weak. The size entry is marked missing in some rows and otherwise reads once, few, many or a size class.

j_gene: TRBJ2-1; abundance: .; v_gene: TRBV4-1; d_gene: TRBD2; CDR3nt: TGCGCCAGCAGCCAAGAGCCTAGCGGCTACAATGAGCAGTTCTTC; CDR3aa: CASSQEPSGYNEQFF
j_gene: TRBJ2-2; abundance: .; v_gene: TRBV10-3; d_gene: TRBD1; CDR3nt: TGTGCCATCAGTCGACAGGGGGCGAACACCGGGGAGCTGTTTTTT; CDR3aa: CAISRQGANTGELFF
j_gene: TRBJ2-5; abundance: few; v_gene: TRBV5-4; d_gene: .; CDR3nt: TGTGCCAGCAGCGCCTCCGGGGTTGAGACCCAGTACTTC; CDR3aa: CASSASGVETQYF
j_gene: TRBJ2-5; abundance: .; v_gene: TRBV6-5; d_gene: TRBD2; CDR3nt: TGTGCCAGCAGTTACTCGCCTAGCGGGGGGGCCGAGACCCAGTACTTC; CDR3aa: CASSYSPSGGAETQYF
j_gene: TRBJ1-5; abundance: .; v_gene: TRBV6-5; d_gene: .; CDR3nt: TGTGCCAGCGGGTGGGCCAGGGGCCATCAGCCCCAGCATTTT; CDR3aa: CASGWARGHQPQHF
j_gene: TRBJ2-2; abundance: .; v_gene: TRBV5-1; d_gene: .; CDR3nt: TGCGCCAGCAGCTTGGCCCAGACAGCCGGGGAGCTGTTTTTT; CDR3aa: CASSLAQTAGELFF
j_gene: TRBJ2-6; abundance: .; v_gene: TRBV7-3; d_gene: .; CDR3nt: TGTGCCAGCAGTCCAATGGGGGCGCGCTCTGGGGCCAACGTCCTGACTTTC; CDR3aa: CASSPMGARSGANVLTF
j_gene: TRBJ2-7; abundance: .; v_gene: TRBV18; d_gene: .; CDR3nt: TGTGCCAGCTCACCACCGACCGGCTACGAGCAGTACTTC; CDR3aa: CASSPPTGYEQYF
j_gene: TRBJ1-2; abundance: .; v_gene: TRBV19; d_gene: .; CDR3nt: TGTGCCAGTAGCGGGCTCAGGGGAAATAACTATGGCTACACCTTC; CDR3aa: CASSGLRGNNYGYTF
j_gene: TRBJ1-4; abundance: .; v_gene: TRBV5-1; d_gene: .; CDR3nt: TGCGCCAGCAGCTTGCGGGCAGGGATTGGTAATGAAAAACTGTTTTTT; CDR3aa: CASSLRAGIGNEKLFF
j_gene: TRBJ2-7; abundance: once; v_gene: TRBV7-2; d_gene: .; CDR3nt: TGTGCCAGCAGCTTAGGGCAGGCAACCTCCTACGAGCAGTACTTC; CDR3aa: CASSLGQATSYEQYF
j_gene: TRBJ2-1; abundance: .; v_gene: TRBV5-5; d_gene: .; CDR3nt: TGTGCCAGCAGCTTGGAGTGGGCTGAGCAGTTCTTC; CDR3aa: CASSLEWAEQFF
j_gene: TRBJ2-1; abundance: .; v_gene: TRBV5-1; d_gene: TRBD1; CDR3nt: TGCGCCAGCAGCTTTAGTGGCCAGGGGGCTAGGGAGCAGTTCTTC; CDR3aa: CASSFSGQGAREQFF
j_gene: TRBJ1-1; abundance: .; v_gene: TRBV5-1; d_gene: .; CDR3nt: TGCGCCAGCAGCTTGGTTAGGGCGAACACTGAAGCTTTCTTT; CDR3aa: CASSLVRANTEAFF
j_gene: TRBJ2-1; abundance: .; v_gene: TRBV5-1; d_gene: TRBD2; CDR3nt: TGCGCCAGCAGCTTGGTGCTAGCGGGATTGATAGATGAGCAGTTCTTC; CDR3aa: CASSLVLAGLIDEQFF
j_gene: TRBJ1-4; abundance: .; v_gene: TRBV15; d_gene: .; CDR3nt: TGTGCCACCAGCAGAGTGTATACTGAAAAACTGTTTTTT; CDR3aa: CATSRVYTEKLFF
j_gene: TRBJ1-2; abundance: .; v_gene: TRBV29-1; d_gene: TRBD1; CDR3nt: TGCAGCGTTAGGACGGGGGGACAGGGGTCTGGCTACACCTTC; CDR3aa: CSVRTGGQGSGYTF
j_gene: TRBJ1-1; abundance: .; v_gene: TRBV7-2; d_gene: .; CDR3nt: TGTGCCAGCAGCTTTCTCCCGGCGAACACTGAAGCTTTCTTT; CDR3aa: CASSFLPANTEAFF
j_gene: TRBJ1-6; abundance: .; v_gene: TRBV7-9; d_gene: TRBD1; CDR3nt: TGTGCCAGCAGCTCGTCCGGGACAGCGAGCTCCTATAATTCACCCCTCCACTTT; CDR3aa: CASSSSGTASSYNSPLHF
j_gene: TRBJ2-5; abundance: .; v_gene: TRBV19; d_gene: TRBD2; CDR3nt: TGTGCCAGTAGTATAGGGGGACTAGCGGGAGCGTACCAAGAGACCCAGTACTTC; CDR3aa: CASSIGGLAGAYQETQYF
j_gene: TRBJ2-1; abundance: .; v_gene: TRBV10-3; d_gene: TRBD1; CDR3nt: TGTGCCATCAGTGACAGGACAGGGGGCAAAAATGAGCAGTTCTTC; CDR3aa: CAISDRTGGKNEQFF
j_gene: TRBJ2-2; abundance: .; v_gene: TRBV7-7; d_gene: TRBD2; CDR3nt: TGTGCTAGCAGCCTGGGACTAGCGGGAGCCGGGGAGCTGTTTTTT; CDR3aa: CASSLGLAGAGELFF
j_gene: TRBJ1-6; abundance: .; v_gene: TRBV28; d_gene: .; CDR3nt: TGTGCCAGCAGTTCACCTTTTGAGGGCGAGTGGAATAATTCACCCCTCCACTTT; CDR3aa: CASSSPFEGEWNNSPLHF
j_gene: TRBJ2-1; abundance: .; v_gene: TRBV5-1; d_gene: TRBD1; CDR3nt: TGCGCCAGCAGCGAAGGGACAGGGGGCTCCTACAATGAGCAGTTCTTC; CDR3aa: CASSEGTGGSYNEQFF
j_gene: TRBJ1-5; abundance: .; v_gene: TRBV19; d_gene: .; CDR3nt: TGTGCCAGTAGTATAGGGACTGGGGGAAGTTCCAATCAGCCCCAGCATTTT; CDR3aa: CASSIGTGGSSNQPQHF
j_gene: TRBJ1-6; abundance: .; v_gene: TRBV7-9; d_gene: .; CDR3nt: TGTGCCAGCAGCTCCACAGAGAATAATTCACCCCTCCACTTT; CDR3aa: CASSSTENNSPLHF
j_gene: TRBJ1-5; abundance: .; v_gene: TRBV19; d_gene: .; CDR3nt: TGTGCCAGTAGTATGGGAGGACAGTTGGGTTCGAGCAATCAGCCCCAGCATTTT; CDR3aa: CASSMGGQLGSSNQPQHF
j_gene: TRBJ1-1; abundance: once; v_gene: TRBV9; d_gene: .; CDR3nt: TGTGCCAGCAGTCGTATAACGGCCTCCACTGAAGCTTTCTTT; CDR3aa: CASSRITASTEAFF
j_gene: TRBJ2-7; abundance: .; v_gene: TRBV5-1; d_gene: TRBD1; CDR3nt: TGCGCCAGCAGCAGGACAGGGGGTGGCTACGAGCAGTACTTC; CDR3aa: CASSRTGGGYEQYF
j_gene: TRBJ1-1; abundance: .; v_gene: TRBV15; d_gene: .; CDR3nt: TGTGCCACCAGCAGAGCGATGTCTTCGGCGGCTTTCTTT; CDR3aa: CATSRAMSSAAFF
j_gene: TRBJ2-3; abundance: .; v_gene: TRBV5-4; d_gene: TRBD2; CDR3nt: TGTGCCAGCAGCTTGACGGTAGCGGGGGGGCCAACAGATACGCAGTATTTT; CDR3aa: CASSLTVAGGPTDTQYF
j_gene: TRBJ2-3; abundance: .; v_gene: TRBV7-9; d_gene: .; CDR3nt: TGTGCCAGCAGCTTTTCTGGTCCCCCGGATACGCAGTATTTT; CDR3aa: CASSFSGPPDTQYF
j_gene: TRBJ2-7; abundance: .; v_gene: TRBV6-1; d_gene: .; CDR3nt: TGTGCCAGCAGAAGGGACATGGGCTACGAGCAGTACTTC; CDR3aa: CASRRDMGYEQYF
j_gene: TRBJ2-7; abundance: .; v_gene: TRBV18; d_gene: .; CDR3nt: TGTGCCAGCTCACCGACCATTCTCCTAGCGCCTCAGAGGGACGAGCAGTACTTC; CDR3aa: CASSPTILLAPQRDEQYF
j_gene: TRBJ2-7; abundance: .; v_gene: TRBV7-9; d_gene: TRBD2; CDR3nt: TGTGCCAGCAGCCCCTCGGGGGGGTTTCCCTACGAGCAGTACTTC; CDR3aa: CASSPSGGFPYEQYF
j_gene: TRBJ1-1; abundance: .; v_gene: TRBV18; d_gene: .; CDR3nt: TGTGCCAGCTCACCGGGGTACACTGAAGCTTTCTTT; CDR3aa: CASSPGYTEAFF
j_gene: TRBJ2-6; abundance: .; v_gene: TRBV10-3; d_gene: TRBD1; CDR3nt: TGTGCCATCAGTCAGACAGGGCCCCTCTCTGGGGCCAACGTCCTGACTTTC; CDR3aa: CAISQTGPLSGANVLTF
j_gene: TRBJ2-1; abundance: .; v_gene: TRBV5-1; d_gene: .; CDR3nt: TGCGCCAGCAGCTTGGAGGTTGAGCAGTTCTTC; CDR3aa: CASSLEVEQFF
j_gene: TRBJ1-6; abundance: .; v_gene: TRBV28; d_gene: .; CDR3nt: TGTGCCAGCAGTCCGCTGGACAGAGATAATTCACCCCTCCACTTT; CDR3aa: CASSPLDRDNSPLHF
j_gene: TRBJ2-1; abundance: .; v_gene: TRBV30; d_gene: TRBD2; CDR3nt: TGTGCCTGGAGCCCATATAGGACTAGCGGCACCTACAATGAGCAGTTCTTC; CDR3aa: CAWSPYRTSGTYNEQFF
j_gene: TRBJ2-7; abundance: .; v_gene: TRBV6-1; d_gene: TRBD1; CDR3nt: TGTGCCAGCAGTGCCGCGGTTAAAACAGGGGCGGGCGAGCAGTACTTC; CDR3aa: CASSAAVKTGAGEQYF
j_gene: TRBJ1-3; abundance: .; v_gene: TRBV5-4; d_gene: .; CDR3nt: TGTGCCACGGCGGTCGATCTAGGAAACACCATATATTTT; CDR3aa: CATAVDLGNTIYF